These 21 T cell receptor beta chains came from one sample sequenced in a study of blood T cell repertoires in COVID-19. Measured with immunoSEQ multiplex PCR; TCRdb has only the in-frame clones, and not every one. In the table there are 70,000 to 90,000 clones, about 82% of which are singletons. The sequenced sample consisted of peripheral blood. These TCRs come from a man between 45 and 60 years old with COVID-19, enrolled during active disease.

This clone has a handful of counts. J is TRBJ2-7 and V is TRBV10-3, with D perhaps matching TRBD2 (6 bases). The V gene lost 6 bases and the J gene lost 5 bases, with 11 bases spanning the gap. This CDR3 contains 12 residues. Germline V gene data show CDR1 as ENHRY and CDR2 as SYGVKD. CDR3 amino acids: CAISPGGNEQYF. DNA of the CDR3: TGTGCCATCAGCCCAGGCGGGAACGAGCAGTACTTC.

For the CDR3, the DNA is TGTGCCAGCTCACCAGGGCGGGGAAACTATGGCTACACCTTC. Translating gives CASSPGRGNYGYTF. The chain links TRBV18 to TRBJ1-2; D is unresolved. V lost 2 bases, J lost 2 bases, and 9 bases lay in between. CDR3 length equals 14 residues. The V gene's germline CDR1 is KGHSH and CDR2 LQKENI.

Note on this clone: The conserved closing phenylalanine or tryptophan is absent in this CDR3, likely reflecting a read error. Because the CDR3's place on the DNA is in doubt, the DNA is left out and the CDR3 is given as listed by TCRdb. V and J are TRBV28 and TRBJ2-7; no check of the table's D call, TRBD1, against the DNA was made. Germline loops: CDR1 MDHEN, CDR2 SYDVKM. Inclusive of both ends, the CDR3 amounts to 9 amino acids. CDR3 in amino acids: CASDRGGFC.

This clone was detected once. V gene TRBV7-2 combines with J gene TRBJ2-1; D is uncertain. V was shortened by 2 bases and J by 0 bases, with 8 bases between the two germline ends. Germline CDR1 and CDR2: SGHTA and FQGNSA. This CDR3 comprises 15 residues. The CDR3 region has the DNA TGTGCCAGCAGCTTACACGGTGACTCCTACAATGAGCAGTTCTTC. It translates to CASSLHGDSYNEQFF.

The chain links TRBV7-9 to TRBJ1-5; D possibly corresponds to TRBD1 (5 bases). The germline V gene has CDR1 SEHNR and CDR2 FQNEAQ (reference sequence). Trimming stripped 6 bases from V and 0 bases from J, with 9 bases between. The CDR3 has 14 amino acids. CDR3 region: CASSPGNSNQPQHF. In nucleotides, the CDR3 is TGTGCCAGCAGTCCAGGGAATAGCAATCAGCCCCAGCATTTT. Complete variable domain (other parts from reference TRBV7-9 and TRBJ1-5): DTGVSQNPRHKITKRGQNVTFRCDPISEHNRLYWYRQTLGQGPEFLTYFQNEAQLEKSRLLSDRFSAERPKGSFSTLEIQRTEQGDSAMYLCASSPGNSNQPQHFGDGTRLSIL.

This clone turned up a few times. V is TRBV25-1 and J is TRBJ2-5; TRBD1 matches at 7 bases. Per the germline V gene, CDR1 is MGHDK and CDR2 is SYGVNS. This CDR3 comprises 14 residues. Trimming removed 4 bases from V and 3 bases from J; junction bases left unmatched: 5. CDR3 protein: CASSAPGTEETQYF. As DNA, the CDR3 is TGTGCCAGCAGTGCCCCTGGGACAGAAGAGACCCAGTACTTC.

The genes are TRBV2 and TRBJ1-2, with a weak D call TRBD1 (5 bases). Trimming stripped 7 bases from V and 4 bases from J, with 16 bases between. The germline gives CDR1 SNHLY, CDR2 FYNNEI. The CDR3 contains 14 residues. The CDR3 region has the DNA TGTGCCAGCAAGAAGACAGACCTCGGCTATGGCTACACCTTC. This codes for CASKKTDLGYGYTF.

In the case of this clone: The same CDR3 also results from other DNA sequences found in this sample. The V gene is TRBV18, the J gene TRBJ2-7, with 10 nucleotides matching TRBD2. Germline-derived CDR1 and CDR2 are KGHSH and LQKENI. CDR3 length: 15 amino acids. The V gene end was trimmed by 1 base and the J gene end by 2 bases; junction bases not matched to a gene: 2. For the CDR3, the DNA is TGTGCCAGCTCACCACGAACTAGCGGGACCTACGAGCAGTACTTC. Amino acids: CASSPRTSGTYEQYF.

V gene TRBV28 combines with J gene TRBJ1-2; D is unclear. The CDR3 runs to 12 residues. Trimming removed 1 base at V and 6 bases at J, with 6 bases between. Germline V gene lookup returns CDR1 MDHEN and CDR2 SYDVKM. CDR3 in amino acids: CASSLYRDGYTF. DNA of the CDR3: TGTGCCAGCAGTTTATACCGGGATGGCTACACCTTC.

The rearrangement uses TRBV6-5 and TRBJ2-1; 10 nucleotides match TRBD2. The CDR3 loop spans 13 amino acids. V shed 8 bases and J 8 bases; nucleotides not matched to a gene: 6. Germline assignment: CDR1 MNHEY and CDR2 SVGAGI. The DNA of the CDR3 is TGTGCCAGCTCTAAGCGGGAGGGGGATGAGCAGTTCTTC. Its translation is CASSKREGDEQFF.

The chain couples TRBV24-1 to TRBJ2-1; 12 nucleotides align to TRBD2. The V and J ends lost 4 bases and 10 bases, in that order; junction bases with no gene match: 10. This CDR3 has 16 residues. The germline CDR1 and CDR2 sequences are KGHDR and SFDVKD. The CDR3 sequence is CATSDRTSGILGEQFF. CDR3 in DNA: TGTGCCACCAGTGACCGGACTAGCGGGATCCTTGGAGAGCAGTTCTTC.

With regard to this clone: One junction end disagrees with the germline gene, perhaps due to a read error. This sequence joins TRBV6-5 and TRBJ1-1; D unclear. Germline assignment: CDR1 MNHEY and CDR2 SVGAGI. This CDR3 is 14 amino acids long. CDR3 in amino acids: CASSNSRGDTEAFF. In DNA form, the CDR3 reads TGTGCCAGCAGTAACTCCCGGGGAGACACTGAAGCTTTCTTT.

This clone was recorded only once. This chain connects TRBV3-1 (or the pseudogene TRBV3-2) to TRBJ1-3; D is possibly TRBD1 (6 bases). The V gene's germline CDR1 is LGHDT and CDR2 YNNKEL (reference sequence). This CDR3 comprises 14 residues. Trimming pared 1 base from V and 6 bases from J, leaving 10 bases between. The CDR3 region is CASSQVNRVNTIYF. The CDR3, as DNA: TGTGCCAGCAGCCAAGTAAACAGGGTAAACACCATATATTTT.

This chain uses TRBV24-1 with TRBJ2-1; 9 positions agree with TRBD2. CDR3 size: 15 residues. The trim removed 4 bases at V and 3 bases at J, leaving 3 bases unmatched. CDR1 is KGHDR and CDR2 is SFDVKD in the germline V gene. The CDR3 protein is CATSETSGNYNEQFF. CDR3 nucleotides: TGTGCCACCAGTGAGACTAGCGGAAACTACAATGAGCAGTTCTTC.

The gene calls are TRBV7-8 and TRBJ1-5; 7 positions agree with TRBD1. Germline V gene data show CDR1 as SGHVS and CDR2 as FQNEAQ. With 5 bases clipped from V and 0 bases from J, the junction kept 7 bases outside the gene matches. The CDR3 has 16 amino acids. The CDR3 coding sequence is TGTGCCAGCAGCGACCAGGGACAGACTAGCAATCAGCCCCAGCATTTT. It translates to CASSDQGQTSNQPQHF.

The CDR3 spells CASSVGTSVQETQYF. CDR3 coding DNA: TGTGCCAGCAGCGTAGGGACTAGCGTCCAAGAGACCCAGTACTTC. V gene TRBV9 combines with J gene TRBJ2-5; TRBD2 matches at 9 bases. CDR3 length: 15 amino acids. Looked up from germline, CDR1 is SGDLS and CDR2 is YYNGEE. J was trimmed by 1 base and V by 0 bases; bases with no gene match: 1.

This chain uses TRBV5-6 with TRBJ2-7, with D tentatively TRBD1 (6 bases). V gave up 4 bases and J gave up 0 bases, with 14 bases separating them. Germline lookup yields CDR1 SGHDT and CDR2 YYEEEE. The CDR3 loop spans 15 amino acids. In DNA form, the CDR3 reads TGTGCCAGCAGCCTTAGAGCAGGGGTCTCCTACGAGCAGTACTTC. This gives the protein CASSLRAGVSYEQYF. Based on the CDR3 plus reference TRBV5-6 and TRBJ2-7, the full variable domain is DAGVTQSPTHLIKTRGQQVTLRCSPKSGHDTVSWYQQALGQGPQFIFQYYEEEERQRGNFPDRFSGHQFPNYSSELNVNALLLGDSALYLCASSLRAGVSYEQYFGPGTRLTVT.

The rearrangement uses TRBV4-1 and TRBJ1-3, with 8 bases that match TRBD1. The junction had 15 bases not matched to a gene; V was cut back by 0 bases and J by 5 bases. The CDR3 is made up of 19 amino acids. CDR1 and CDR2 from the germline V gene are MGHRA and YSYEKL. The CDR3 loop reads CASSQDQGFQGANRNTIYF. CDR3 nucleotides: TGCGCCAGCAGCCAAGATCAAGGGTTTCAGGGGGCTAATAGAAACACCATATATTTT.

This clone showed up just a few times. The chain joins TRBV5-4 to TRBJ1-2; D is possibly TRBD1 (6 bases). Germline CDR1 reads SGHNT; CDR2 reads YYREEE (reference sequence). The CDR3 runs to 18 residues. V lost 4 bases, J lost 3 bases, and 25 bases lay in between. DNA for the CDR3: TGTGCCAGCAGCCTTACTCACCGATTGGGACATCCTGACTATGGCTACACCTTC. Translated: CASSLTHRLGHPDYGYTF.

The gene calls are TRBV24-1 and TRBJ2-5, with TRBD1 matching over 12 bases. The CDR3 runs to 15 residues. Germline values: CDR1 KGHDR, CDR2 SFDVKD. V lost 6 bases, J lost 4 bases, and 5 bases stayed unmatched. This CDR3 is CATSPGTGGPETQYF. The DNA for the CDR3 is TGTGCCACCAGTCCTGGGACAGGGGGCCCAGAGACCCAGTACTTC.

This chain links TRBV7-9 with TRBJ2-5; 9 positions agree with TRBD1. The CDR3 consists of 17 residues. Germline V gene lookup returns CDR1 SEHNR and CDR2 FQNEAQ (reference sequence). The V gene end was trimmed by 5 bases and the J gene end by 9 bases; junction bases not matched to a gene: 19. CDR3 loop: CASSGIPGQGLRVAQYF. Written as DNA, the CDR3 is TGTGCCAGCAGCGGCATCCCGGGACAGGGACTTAGAGTGGCCCAGTACTTC.